This TCR beta chain was captured by sequencing in a study of cytomegalovirus exposure and HLA in healthy donors (dated by TCRdb to 2016 to 2017). Regarding the research as a whole: An earlier analysis of approximately 600 of the donors reported approximately 300 Gb of sequence data and around 120 million unique TCR beta sequences from some 180 million T cells. Among several hundred genotyped donors of the cohort, an average of about 240,000 unique TCR beta nucleotide sequences was sequenced per donor, of which 15% to 20% were non-productive. Of the roughly 400 genotyped donors, roughly 80% fell in the genetic ancestry cluster associated with self-reported Caucasian donors. A later genetic analysis took genome-wide SNP genotypes for 398 of the 666 donors and used that subset as a discovery cohort. In the later analysis, no new phenotypic data were used to find candidate immune exposures; instead, reliance was placed on TCR beta sequences and their occurrence across donors. The T cell repertoires of under 750 subjects were profiled by immunosequencing and related to cytomegalovirus serostatus. The study aimed to test whether cataloging public T cell receptors could reveal signatures of past pathogen exposure. Along with the roughly 700-subject first cohort, a separate validation cohort of over a hundred different subjects was used. Four to six DR-DQ haplotypes were handled as single units for association and clustering, since linkage in the cohort was strong. Class I and class II HLA loci were covered by the typing at four-digit resolution. All discovery cohort repertoires had been generated using a single sequencing platform. High-throughput TCR immunosequencing, statistical association of individual TCRs with disease status, and machine learning were combined to predict cytomegalovirus infection status. In a later analysis, previously published TCR beta repertoires from 666 donors were re-analyzed and high-resolution HLA genotyping was added so that TCR occurrence patterns could be studied. Donor age, sex, ethnicity and CMV serostatus were collected together with the repertoire data. Roughly 300 gigabases of sequencing data and around 90 million unique TCR sequences made up an early release that covered around 640 HLA-typed donors. In an earlier analysis of more than 550 of the donors, high-throughput TCR beta sequencing was used to judge whether each TCR beta V gene segment behaved as functional or pseudogenic. The number of typed donors differed by locus: roughly 629-640 for A, B, C, DRB1 and DQB1; 500 to 550 for DQA1; around 580 for DPA1; and 450 to 480 for DPB1. Points the paper makes about the study in general: The sequencing pipeline was judged likely to have produced a cluster of highly shared sequence variants as a technical artifact. Correlated functional status among segregating V segments might reflect linkage disequilibrium, but an unknown experimental factor could not be ruled out. The cohort was sequenced for TCR beta chains only, and without alpha or paired-chain data the features that could be detected were limited. Specific HLA alleles were associated with around 18,000 TCR beta sequences at a false discovery rate of 0.05 in a later analysis. Strong co-occurrence of HLA alleles, especially DR and DQ, made assigning TCR associations to individual alleles difficult. In a later analysis, HLA-associated TCR beta chains were found to be more clonally expanded and to have lower generation probabilities than equally common non-associated chains. A later analysis reported that several top co-occurrence clusters appeared linked to parvovirus B19, influenza, CMV and Epstein-Barr virus. A further reported finding was that TCR beta sequences accurately predicted the HLA-A and HLA-B alleles for most subjects in the first cohort. V-gene and J-gene trimming of TCR beta chains was associated with a missense DCLRE1C variant in a later genetic analysis, and the association was replicated in an independent cohort. Compared with the approximately 720-donor mean, donors in an Asian-associated ancestry cluster had fewer N-insertions in productive TCRs, according to a later genetic analysis. A later analysis found that most CMV-associated TCR beta chains appeared HLA-restricted, with HLA associations seemingly driven largely by CMV exposure. An earlier analysis of roughly 570 of the donors showed that most TCR beta V segments appeared in productive rearrangements either about 87% or about 30% of the time, which broadly matched IMGT annotations. Because the 87-base-pair reads could not distinguish some IMGT-functional V segments, including TRBV6-2 and TRBV6-3, those segments were excluded. About 15 rarely observed V segments, including chromosome 9 orphons, were excluded from the earlier analysis of a few hundred of the donors because counts were too low. Immune exposure information for the cohort was limited to CMV serostatus. In the study, some 160 TCR beta chains were listed as associated with cytomegalovirus. HLA typing was unavailable for some donors at each locus, so association tests used only the typed subset. Most TCR sequences were observed very rarely across donors, whereas some public TCRs were present in many individuals. Sequencing depth was assumed to be roughly uniform across donors in the presence/absence analyses, though that assumption may not hold. According to the authors, the approach could potentially be generalized to other disease states and immunological phenotypes. In vitro tests confirmed that a few of the cytomegalovirus-associated TCR beta chains recognize cytomegalovirus antigens. Cytomegalovirus status was reported to be diagnosed by the classifier with high specificity and sensitivity in both the original and validation cohorts. In a later analysis, TCR association rates were found to vary across HLA loci, with the most associated TCRs seen for DRB1 alleles and the fewest for HLA-C alleles.

The library was obtained by the immunoSEQ multiplex PCR assay. For the multiplex PCR, a mixture combining 60 forward primers for TCR Vbeta segments and 13 reverse primers for TCR Jbeta segments was used. A multiplex PCR assay on genomic DNA amplified the CDR3 region of rearranged TCR beta genes. On the Illumina HiSeq System, the amplified TCR beta libraries were sequenced as 87-base-pair reads. On the study's bioinformatics: Across the roughly 700 repertoires, a later analysis counted tens of millions of unique TCR beta chains, some 11 million of which were shared by at least two donors. To remove PCR and sequencing errors, raw reads were error-corrected and collapsed into unique sequences using a nearest-neighbor algorithm that merged closely related sequences. V, D and J gene segments were assigned by aligning CDR3 sequences to IMGT reference sequences. Each retained sequence needed at least a six-nucleotide match to both a V gene segment and a J gene segment. A rearrangement was called productive if the CDR3 had no stop codons and remained in frame with V and J, and every other rearrangement was called non-productive. CDR3 was defined according to IMGT convention as the region running from the second conserved V-encoded cysteine to the conserved J-encoded phenylalanine. The earlier analysis of roughly 590 of the donors excluded sequences that lacked an unambiguous match to a single V gene segment. An earlier analysis of approximately 590 of the donors classified V segments as functional when productive rearrangements were above 56.7% and as segregating when the standard deviation between donors was above 5%. To diagnose cytomegalovirus status from the catalog of TCR beta chain sequences, a statistical classification framework was built. In a later analysis, V and J genes were assigned by comparing TCR nucleotide sequences against IMGT/GENE-DB human TR gene sequences. A later analysis assigned CDR3 sequences and most-parsimonious VDJ recombination scenarios with the TCRdist pipeline. In a later analysis, each TCR beta chain was defined by its CDR3 amino acid sequence together with its V-gene family, and reads lacking a unique V-gene family were excluded. To address suspected cross-contamination and a sequencing artifact, a later analysis removed 550 to 750 highly shared, low-generation-probability nucleotide sequences. In a later analysis, a clonal expansion index for each public chain was calculated from normalized within-repertoire ranks of inferred template counts. In a later analysis, generation probabilities were computed with a VDJ recombination model fitted to out-of-frame rearrangements, and the resulting probabilities were checked against IGoR. In a later analysis, hypergeometric tests were used to score TCR-TCR, TCR-HLA and TCR-CMV co-occurrence, with a repertoire-size bias correction applied to TCR pairs. In a later analysis, false discovery rates were estimated by permuting HLA or CMV assignments 20 times. In a later analysis, co-occurring TCRs were grouped using DBSCAN, with TCRdist sequence similarity added in when clustering inside HLA-allele-positive subsets. Repertoires with fewer than 30,000 or more than 120,000 public chains, plus five repertoires with anomalous nucleotide sharing, were excluded from co-occurrence clustering. What TCRdb holds here is the immuneACCESS table cut down to in-frame rearrangements. Part of the clones is not present; checked against another copy, under half of the missing clones reflect an unresolved V gene, and the others are unexplained. V and J calls and clone size come straight from that table; D and trimming were deduced from the DNA. For this sample there are 130,000 to 150,000 clones; about three quarters appear just once. 3% of the sample goes to the ten largest clones.

Points on this clone: Which antigen it targets is not known. No clone much larger than this one lies a single base away; base qualities are absent.

The cohort comprised some 680 healthy bone marrow donors. At the time of sampling, all cohort members were nominally healthy, though unrecorded immune exposures were likely present. The donor was CMV seropositive and was included in the group of around 300 seropositive cohort members. Every donor gave a peripheral blood sample, and the peripheral blood mononuclear cells from that sample were used for TCR beta sequencing. The Qiagen DNeasy Blood Extraction Kit was used to extract genomic DNA from the blood cell samples. Inclusive of the bounding cysteine and phenylalanine, the CDR3 is 16 residues long. The only DNA kept is the CDR3, 48 bases in frame from the first base. The germline V gene specifies SGDLS as CDR1 and YYNGEE as CDR2. Trimming removed 0 bases from V and 3 bases from J; the gene matches leave 9 bases unexplained.

The rearranged chain carries TRBV9 and TRBJ2-7, and 7 bases in between align with TRBD1. Sequenced: PBMCs. This TCR was recovered from a man in his forties in good health and CMV-seropositive. The DNA sequence is TGTGCCAGCAGCGTAGATCCCCAGACAGGGTTCTACGAGCAGTACTTC. Translated, it reads CASSVDPQTGFYEQYF.